This T cell receptor beta chain originates from a study of CD8 T cells in Susac syndrome. An amount of RNA that ranged from roughly 0.5 to 1 ug was reverse transcribed with random hexamers. TCRdb reprocessed the immunoSEQ multiplex PCR reads via MiXCR and lists one record per CDR3 protein. The sample lists about 200,000 distinct CDR3 sequences, 90% to 95% occurring once. Sequenced: CD4+ T cells from PBMCs. The source is a human donor with multiple sclerosis.

CDR3 sequence reads: CASSSGTSGRVQYF. The CDR3 DNA reads as TGTGCCAGCAGCTCCGGGACTAGCGGGAGGGTGCAGTACTTC. The chain uses TRBV7-2 and TRBJ2-7, with 16 positions matching TRBD2. After removal of 4 bases from V and 9 bases from J, the junction contained 3 bases not matched to a gene. The CDR3 has 14 amino acids. Germline V lookup: CDR1 SGHTA, CDR2 FQGNSA.